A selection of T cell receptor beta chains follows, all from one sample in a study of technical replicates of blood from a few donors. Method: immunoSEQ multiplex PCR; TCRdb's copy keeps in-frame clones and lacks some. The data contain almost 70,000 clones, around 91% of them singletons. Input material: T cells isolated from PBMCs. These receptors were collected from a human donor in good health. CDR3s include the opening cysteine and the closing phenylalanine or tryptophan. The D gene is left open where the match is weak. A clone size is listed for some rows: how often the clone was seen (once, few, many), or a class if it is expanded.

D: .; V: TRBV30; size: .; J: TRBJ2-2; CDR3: CAWSSLADTGELFF; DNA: TGTGCCTGGTCTAGCCTAGCTGACACCGGGGAGCTGTTTTTT
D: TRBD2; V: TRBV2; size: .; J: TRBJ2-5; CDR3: CASSENLAGGETQYF; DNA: TGTGCCAGCAGTGAAAACCTGGCGGGAGGAGAGACCCAGTACTTC
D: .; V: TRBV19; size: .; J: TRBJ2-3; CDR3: CASSPWGEITDTQYF; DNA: TGTGCCAGTAGCCCCTGGGGCGAAATCACAGATACGCAGTATTTT
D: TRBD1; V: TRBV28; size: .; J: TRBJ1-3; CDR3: CASSGQGGAGNTIYF; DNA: TGTGCCAGCAGTGGACAGGGGGGTGCTGGAAACACCATATATTTT
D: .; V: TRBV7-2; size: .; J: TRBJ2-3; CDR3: CASSSGISTDTQYF; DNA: TGTGCCAGCAGCTCAGGGATAAGCACAGATACGCAGTATTTT
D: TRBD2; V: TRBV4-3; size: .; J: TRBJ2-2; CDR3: CASSVGLAITGELFF; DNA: TGCGCCAGCAGCGTAGGACTAGCGATCACCGGGGAGCTGTTTTTT
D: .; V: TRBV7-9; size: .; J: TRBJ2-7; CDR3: CASSLGDYEQYF; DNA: TGTGCCAGCAGCTTAGGAGACTACGAGCAGTACTTC
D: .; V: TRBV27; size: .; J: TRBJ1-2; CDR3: CASSLTGPSGYTF; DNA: TGTGCCAGCAGTTTGACAGGTCCCAGTGGCTACACCTTC
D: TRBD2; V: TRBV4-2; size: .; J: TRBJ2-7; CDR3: CASSQERSGIYEQYF; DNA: TGTGCCAGCAGCCAAGAGCGAAGCGGGATTTACGAGCAGTACTTC
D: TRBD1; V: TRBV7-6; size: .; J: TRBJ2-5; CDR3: CASSLNPGTGQETQYF; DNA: TGTGCCAGCAGCTTAAACCCCGGGACAGGTCAAGAGACCCAGTACTTC
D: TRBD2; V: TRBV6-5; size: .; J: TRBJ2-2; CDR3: CASSYGGGTGELFF; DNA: TGTGCCAGCAGTTACGGGGGAGGGACCGGGGAGCTGTTTTTT
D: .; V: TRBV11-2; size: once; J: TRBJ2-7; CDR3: CASSPPVPLSYEQYF; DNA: TGTGCCAGCAGCCCCCCGGTTCCCCTCTCCTACGAGCAGTACTTC
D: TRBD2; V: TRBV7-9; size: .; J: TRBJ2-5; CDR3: CASSLITSGDTQETQYF; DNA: TGTGCCAGCAGCTTAATCACTAGCGGTGACACCCAAGAGACCCAGTACTTC
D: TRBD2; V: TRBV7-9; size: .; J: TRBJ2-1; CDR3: CASSQAGVYNEQFF; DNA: TGTGCCAGCAGCCAAGCGGGAGTGTACAATGAGCAGTTCTTC